This entry lists 28 T cell receptor beta chains sequenced from one sample in a study of blood T cell repertoires in COVID-19. Using immunoSEQ multiplex PCR, the repertoire was profiled, and TCRdb retains in-frame clones only, with some absent. The sample contains about 130,000 clones, around 83% of which appear only once. The sample taken for sequencing was peripheral blood. The source is a man aged 35 to 55 with active or convalescent COVID-19.

The V gene is TRBV6-2 or TRBV6-3, the J gene TRBJ2-1; the match to TRBD2 covers 10 bases. The CDR3 consists of 17 residues. Germline values: CDR1 MNHEY, CDR2 SVGEGT. V lost 0 bases and J lost 3; bases outside the gene matches: 5. The CDR3 nucleotides are TGTGCCAGCAGTTACTCGCCTAGCGGGGGCCTCTACAATGAGCAGTTCTTC. Its translation is CASSYSPSGGLYNEQFF.

The rearrangement joins TRBV9 to TRBJ2-1; D uncertain. Germline V gene lookup returns CDR1 SGDLS and CDR2 YYNGEE. This CDR3 has 16 residues. V was shortened by 0 bases and J by 0 bases, with 10 bases between the two germline ends. CDR3: CASSVDPISSYNEQFF. Written as DNA, the CDR3 is TGTGCCAGCAGCGTAGACCCCATCAGCTCCTACAATGAGCAGTTCTTC.

This clone was seen once. This rearrangement joins TRBV7-2 to TRBJ2-5; D gene ambiguous. Germline loops: CDR1 SGHTA, CDR2 FQGNSA. This CDR3 has 12 amino acids. V lost 2 bases and J 3 bases, leaving 4 bases between the germline ends. The CDR3 DNA reads TGTGCCAGCAGCTTAAACAAAGAGACCCAGTACTTC. This codes for CASSLNKETQYF.

The V gene is TRBV5-1, the J gene TRBJ2-7; 8 bases align to TRBD2. The germline gives CDR1 SGHRS, CDR2 YFSETQ. Losses at the gene ends were 4 bases for V and 0 bases for J; bases not matched to a gene: 6. This CDR3 is 15 amino acids long. In nucleotides, the CDR3 is TGCGCCAGCAGCGGTTTAGCGGGGTCCTCCTACGAGCAGTACTTC. Its protein product is CASSGLAGSSYEQYF.

The CDR3 nucleotides read TGCAGCGTTCAGATCCTGGGGGAGCTGTTTTTT. Its translation: CSVQILGELFF. The chain is built from TRBV29-1 and TRBJ2-2; D ambiguous. The CDR3 runs to 11 residues. V lost 5 bases to trimming and J lost 8 bases, with 9 bases between them. Germline values: CDR1 SQVTM, CDR2 ANQGSEA.

This clone was seen a handful of times. The V gene is TRBV30, the J gene TRBJ2-2; 7 bases map to TRBD2. V trimming: 0 bases; J trimming: 16 bases; junction bases outside the gene matches: 8. CDR1 and CDR2 (germline): GTSNPN, SVGIG (reference sequence). The CDR3 runs 12 residues. CDR3 in DNA: TGTGCCTGGAGTGTACGGGGCGGGGGTGCGTTTTTT. Translated: CAWSVRGGGAFF.

The chain combines TRBV19 with TRBJ1-5; D is unresolved. The CDR3 contains 15 residues. The V gene's germline CDR1 is LNHDA and CDR2 SQIVND (reference sequence). Trimming shortened V by 5 bases and J by 2 bases, and 13 bases separated the two germline ends. The chain's CDR3 is CASSPERAGNQPQHF. The CDR3 DNA reads as TGTGCCAGTAGTCCCGAGAGGGCTGGCAATCAGCCCCAGCATTTT.

The chain carries TRBV7-2 and TRBJ2-2; 9 nucleotides agree with TRBD1. V dropped 3 bases and J dropped 6; count of bases not matched to a gene: 2. This CDR3 is 14 amino acids long. Looked up from germline, CDR1 is SGHTA and CDR2 is FQGNSA. CDR3 DNA sequence: TGTGCCAGCAGCTTGGGACAGGGAGCCGGGGAGCTGTTTTTT. It yields the protein CASSLGQGAGELFF.

The V call is TRBV6-2 or TRBV6-3, the J call TRBJ2-1; 13 bases align to TRBD2. CDR1 is MNHEY, CDR2 SVGEGT, per germline. The CDR3 has 19 amino acids. Germline trimming cut 2 bases from V and 2 bases from J; bases unmatched to any gene: 9. The chain's CDR3 is CASSYRLAGGHQAYNEQFF. In DNA, the CDR3 is TGTGCCAGCAGTTACCGACTAGCGGGGGGCCATCAGGCCTACAATGAGCAGTTCTTC.

This chain joins TRBV9 and TRBJ1-1, with 7 bases that match TRBD1. The CDR3 spans 14 residues. Losses at the gene ends were 4 bases for V and 5 bases for J; bases not matched to a gene: 8. The germline CDR1 and CDR2 sequences are SGDLS and YYNGEE. CDR3 DNA sequence: TGTGCCAGCAGCACAGACAGGGTTAGGACTGAAGCTTTCTTT. Translation gives CASSTDRVRTEAFF.

The chain links TRBV19 to TRBJ1-6, with unresolved D. CDR1 and CDR2 (germline): LNHDA, SQIVND (reference sequence). Deletions cut 6 bases from V and 7 bases from J, with 13 bases between. This CDR3 is 14 amino acids long. DNA for the CDR3: TGTGCCAGTAGCCCCGGATGGGCCAATTCACCCCTCCACTTT. Translation gives CASSPGWANSPLHF.

This sequence joins TRBV7-2 and TRBJ1-2, with D perhaps matching TRBD1 (6 bases). Germline CDR1 SGHTA, CDR2 FQGNSA. Between the trimmed V and J ends, which lost 5 bases and 6 bases, there was a span of 13 bases. The CDR3 covers 13 residues. The CDR3 sequence is CASSSTGIDGYTF. The CDR3 nucleotides are TGTGCCAGCAGCAGTACAGGGATTGATGGCTACACCTTC. The entire variable domain, with the rest obtained from reference TRBV7-2 and TRBJ1-2, is as follows: GAGVSQSPSNKVTEKGKDVELRCDPISGHTALYWYRQSLGQGLEFLIYFQGNSAPDKSGLPSDRFSAERTGGSVSTLTIQRTQQEDSAVYLCASSSTGIDGYTFGSGTRLTVV.

V and J are TRBV24-1 and TRBJ2-1; no clear D gene. V lost 5 bases, J lost 6 bases, and 13 bases lay in between. The length of the CDR3 is 14 residues. Germline V gives CDR1 KGHDR, CDR2 SFDVKD. The CDR3 spells CATSGASMGNEQFF. CDR3 DNA: TGTGCCACCAGTGGCGCTAGTATGGGCAATGAGCAGTTCTTC.

The chain recombines TRBV19 with TRBJ2-1, with 10 positions matching TRBD2. Looked up from germline, CDR1 is LNHDA and CDR2 is SQIVND (reference sequence). This CDR3 spans 16 amino acids. The V segment lost 6 bases and the J segment 10 bases; nucleotides outside the gene matches: 15. DNA for the CDR3: TGTGCCAGTAGCGGGAGGACTAGCGGAGATTTCCGGGAGCAGTTCTTC. This gives the protein CASSGRTSGDFREQFF.

This chain connects TRBV2 to TRBJ1-4, with TRBD1 as a possible D gene (6 bases). The CDR3 has 14 residues. V lost 6 bases and J lost 3, with 11 bases in between. Germline loops: CDR1 SNHLY, CDR2 FYNNEI. DNA for the CDR3: TGTGCCAGCAGGTGGGGGCTGGCTAATGAAAAACTGTTTTTT. This encodes CASRWGLANEKLFF.

This clone rates as medium-sized. The gene calls are TRBV19 and TRBJ1-5, with TRBD1 matching 9 bases. The CDR3 is 17 residues long. After removal of 7 bases from V and 5 bases from J, the junction contained 15 bases not matched to a gene. Germline V gene lookup returns CDR1 LNHDA and CDR2 SQIVND (reference sequence). DNA for the CDR3: TGTGCCAGTACCAGAGCTACCACAGGGGGCAAGTATCAGCCCCAGCATTTT. Amino acids: CASTRATTGGKYQPQHF. Drawing the rest from reference TRBV19 and TRBJ1-5, the complete variable domain is DGGITQSPKYLFRKEGQNVTLSCEQNLNHDAMYWYRQDPGQGLRLIYYSQIVNDFQKGDIAEGYSVSREKKESFPLTVTSAQKNPTAFYLCASTRATTGGKYQPQHFGDGTRLSIL.

The rearrangement uses TRBV6-1 and TRBJ1-4; TRBD1 might be the D (5 bases). This CDR3 spans 17 amino acids. Deletions cut 0 bases from V and 7 bases from J, with 18 bases between. Germline CDR1 and CDR2: MNHNS and SASEGT. The CDR3 coding sequence is TGTGCCAGCAGTGAAGCGCTTCGTCAAGGGGCTCGTGAAAAACTGTTTTTT. Translation: CASSEALRQGAREKLFF.

The chain joins TRBV12-3 or TRBV12-4 to TRBJ1-2; D may be TRBD1 (6 bases). This CDR3 spans 13 amino acids. V shed 7 bases and J shed 8 bases, with 17 bases lying between them. The chain's CDR3 is CASTTSGVQGYTF. CDR3 in DNA: TGTGCCAGCACCACTTCAGGGGTTCAAGGCTACACCTTC.

This clone was picked up one time. The chain uses TRBV3-1 (or the pseudogene TRBV3-2) and TRBJ1-5, with 9 bases aligning to TRBD1. This CDR3 is built from 15 residues. V was pared by 4 bases and J by 6 bases, with 7 bases of the junction left unmatched. The germline gives CDR1 LGHDT, CDR2 YNNKEL (reference sequence). In DNA form, the CDR3 reads TGTGCCAGCAGCCCCCGACAGGGGGGAGGTCAGCCCCAGCATTTT. As protein: CASSPRQGGGQPQHF.

The CDR3 loop is CASSNGTGELFF. In DNA, the CDR3 is TGTGCCAGCAGTAACGGCACCGGGGAGCTGTTTTTT. The V gene is TRBV6-4, the J gene TRBJ2-2; D is unclear. Germline CDR1 MRHNA, CDR2 SNTAGT. The CDR3 loop spans 12 amino acids. Deletions cut 5 bases from V and 4 bases from J, with 5 bases between.

The chain uses TRBV7-2 and TRBJ1-2, with 9 bases that match TRBD1. Germline trimming cut 5 bases from V and 8 bases from J; bases unmatched to any gene: 12. There are 15 residues in the CDR3. Germline V gives CDR1 SGHTA, CDR2 FQGNSA. The CDR3 DNA sequence: TGTGCCAGCAGCCCTTCACAGGGGGCAGTCCGGGGCTACACCTTC. The encoded protein is CASSPSQGAVRGYTF. Looking up the rest from reference TRBV7-2 and TRBJ1-2 gives the full variable domain: GAGVSQSPSNKVTEKGKDVELRCDPISGHTALYWYRQSLGQGLEFLIYFQGNSAPDKSGLPSDRFSAERTGGSVSTLTIQRTQQEDSAVYLCASSPSQGAVRGYTFGSGTRLTVV.

The gene calls are TRBV9 and TRBJ1-1, with D perhaps TRBD1 (5 bases). The V and J ends lost 4 bases and 0 bases respectively, with 10 bases between them. The CDR3 loop spans 14 amino acids. Germline V CDR1 and CDR2: SGDLS, YYNGEE. The CDR3 loop reads CASSRTYMNTEAFF. The CDR3 DNA sequence: TGTGCCAGCAGCAGGACATACATGAACACTGAAGCTTTCTTT.

This chain joins TRBV6-5 and TRBJ1-3, with D possibly TRBD1 on 6 matching bases. V lost 5 bases and J lost 2, with 13 bases in between. The length of the CDR3 is 15 residues. CDR1 MNHEY and CDR2 SVGAGI come from the germline V gene. As DNA, the CDR3 is TGTGCCAGCAGTATAACGGACAGACCTGGAAACACCATATATTTT. It translates to CASSITDRPGNTIYF.

This chain links TRBV11-3 with TRBJ2-1; 7 bases line up with TRBD2. The CDR3 sequence is 15 residues long. The J segment lost 0 bases and the V segment lost 6 bases, leaving 5 bases of the junction unmatched. Germline V lookup: CDR1 SGHNT, CDR2 YENEEA. CDR3 DNA: TGTGCCAGCAGTCAAGCGGGGAGCTCCTACAATGAGCAGTTCTTC. Translating it yields CASSQAGSSYNEQFF.

The V call is TRBV27, the J call TRBJ2-3; D possibly corresponds to TRBD1 (6 bases). Trimming shortened V by 4 bases and J by 2 bases, and 16 bases separated the two germline ends. The germline CDR1 and CDR2 sequences are MNHEY and SMNVEV (reference sequence). The CDR3 sequence is 16 residues long. The CDR3 DNA reads TGTGCCAGCAGTTCACGCGACAGGACCTACACAGATACGCAGTATTTT. Its translation: CASSSRDRTYTDTQYF.

The gene calls are TRBV6-5 and TRBJ1-1; tentatively, D is TRBD1 (6 bases). The CDR3 covers 15 residues. Per the germline V gene, CDR1 is MNHEY and CDR2 is SVGAGI. Trimming stripped 6 bases from V and 2 bases from J, with 16 bases between. CDR3 sequence reads: CASRPSGTTNTEAFF. CDR3 bases: TGTGCCAGCAGGCCTTCCGGGACAACCAACACTGAAGCTTTCTTT.

The CDR3 region has the DNA TGTGCCAGCAGTTACTCGCTTCAGGGGGCGGGGGAAAAACTGTTTTTT. It is translated as CASSYSLQGAGEKLFF. The gene calls are TRBV6-5 and TRBJ1-4; TRBD1 aligns across 8 bases. After removal of 0 bases from V and 8 bases from J, the junction contained 8 bases not matched to a gene. Per germline, CDR1 MNHEY and CDR2 SVGAGI. This CDR3 has 16 residues.

The gene calls are TRBV7-2 and TRBJ2-7, with TRBD1 matching over 8 bases. V dropped 3 bases and J dropped 3; count of bases not matched to a gene: 4. Per germline, CDR1 SGHTA and CDR2 FQGNSA. The CDR3 contains 14 residues. The CDR3 spells CASSFSTGDYEQYF. The CDR3 DNA sequence: TGTGCCAGCAGCTTCTCGACAGGGGACTACGAGCAGTACTTC.